The entry below gives a single T cell receptor beta chain sequence along with its context. Its antigen remains unidentified. The data stem from a study of radiation and T cells in renal cell carcinoma. At the level of the study: Nephrectomy followed 15 Gy stereotactic body radiation by 4 weeks. Study-wide points: Baseline intratumoral clonotype presence is unknown without pretreatment biopsies.

Time point noted: baseline pretreatment blood. Treatment meaning: 15 Gy SBRT to primary tumor, nephrectomy 4 weeks later. Blood was sampled at baseline, 2 weeks and 4 weeks after SBRT. This renal cell carcinoma was of the clear cell type. The germline CDR1 and CDR2 sequences are LNHDA and SQIVND (reference sequence). The CDR3 runs 15 residues. Losses at the gene ends were 1 base for V and 3 bases for J; bases not matched to a gene: 2. Some clones are missing from TCRdb's copy, which holds only in-frame ones; the method was immunoSEQ multiplex PCR. The profile shows approximately 100,000 clones, 86% of them singletons.

Sample: blood, taken from a patient whose treatment included radiotherapy and nephrectomy. This chain links TRBV19 with TRBJ2-5; TRBD1 agrees at 10 bases. The clonotype originates from a man between 50 and 59 years old with renal cell carcinoma. The CDR3 is CASSIGTGGEETQYF. CDR3 DNA sequence: TGTGCCAGTAGTATAGGGACAGGGGGTGAAGAGACCCAGTACTTC.